The rows below give T cell receptor beta chains drawn from one sample of a study of human T cells and chemical hapten exposure. Using its own MiXCR run on the RACE reads, TCRdb lists one record per CDR3 protein. Of around 92,000 distinct CDR3 sequences in the sample, more than 10% are singletons; the top ten hold approximately 3.3%. The starting material was whole blood, obtained in connection with sensitization to the hapten diphenylcyclopropenone (DPC). Receptor source: a woman aged 55-75 years with alopecia areata. Some clones in this sample may be carry-over from other donors' samples. Both conserved end residues are part of each CDR3. D genes are given only for firm matches. Only part of the rows carry a size: once, few, many, or a class if the clone is expanded.

d_gene: NA; j_gene: TRBJ1-3; abundance: many; v_gene: TRBV6-5; CDR3nt: TGTGCCAGCAGTTACACTCAGAGGTCCCGGCCTGGAAACACCATATATTTT; CDR3aa: CASSYTQRSRPGNTIYF
d_gene: NA; j_gene: TRBJ1-1; abundance: many; v_gene: TRBV29-1; CDR3nt: TGCAGCGTTGAAGGGTGGGACACCACTGAAGCTTTCTTT; CDR3aa: CSVEGWDTTEAFF
d_gene: TRBD2; j_gene: TRBJ2-2; abundance: NA; v_gene: TRBV11-1; CDR3nt: TGTGCCAGCAGGAGTCTAGCGGGGGGTAACACCGGGGAGCTGTTTTTT; CDR3aa: CASRSLAGGNTGELFF
d_gene: NA; j_gene: TRBJ2-7; abundance: many; v_gene: TRBV6-2/TRBV6-3; CDR3nt: TGTGCCAGCACGACACCCGGAGTTGGGCAGGGCGACTTCTCCTACGAGCAGTACTTC; CDR3aa: CASTTPGVGQGDFSYEQYF
d_gene: TRBD1; j_gene: TRBJ1-1; abundance: NA; v_gene: TRBV6-5; CDR3nt: TGTGCCAGCAGTTACTCGATGGGGGACAGCCGTGGGACTGAAGCTTTCTTT; CDR3aa: CASSYSMGDSRGTEAFF
d_gene: TRBD1; j_gene: TRBJ2-3; abundance: many; v_gene: TRBV29-1; CDR3nt: TGCAGCGCACTCACACAGGGGATTGGGTCGCAGTATTTT; CDR3aa: CSALTQGIGSQYF
d_gene: TRBD2; j_gene: TRBJ2-3; abundance: few; v_gene: TRBV6-6; CDR3nt: TGTGCCAGCAGCCTTCTAGCGGGGGGCGGGTTGACCACAGATACGCAGTATTTT; CDR3aa: CASSLLAGGGLTTDTQYF
d_gene: TRBD1; j_gene: TRBJ1-2; abundance: few; v_gene: TRBV29-1; CDR3nt: TGCAGCGCCGGGACAGGTCAAAACTATGGCTACACCTTC; CDR3aa: CSAGTGQNYGYTF
d_gene: TRBD1; j_gene: TRBJ2-6; abundance: many; v_gene: TRBV7-2; CDR3nt: TGTGCCAGCAGCTTGCAGGGGGCTGGGGCCAACGTCCTGACTTTC; CDR3aa: CASSLQGAGANVLTF
d_gene: TRBD1; j_gene: TRBJ1-6; abundance: many; v_gene: TRBV9; CDR3nt: TGTGCCAGCAGCGCGGCCGGGACAGGGGTCTCACCCCTCCACTTT; CDR3aa: CASSAAGTGVSPLHF
d_gene: NA; j_gene: TRBJ2-5; abundance: many; v_gene: TRBV7-7; CDR3nt: TGTGCTAGCAGCTTAGGGAGCGGGGAGACCCAGTACTTC; CDR3aa: CASSLGSGETQYF
d_gene: NA; j_gene: TRBJ1-1; abundance: many; v_gene: TRBV18; CDR3nt: TGTGCCAGCTCACCAGACCCGGACAGAGAAGCTTTCTTT; CDR3aa: CASSPDPDREAFF
d_gene: NA; j_gene: TRBJ2-6; abundance: many; v_gene: TRBV12-3/TRBV12-4; CDR3nt: TGTGCCAGCAAAGGTACCTCTGGGGCCAACGTCCTGACTTTC; CDR3aa: CASKGTSGANVLTF
d_gene: NA; j_gene: TRBJ2-5; abundance: few; v_gene: TRBV18; CDR3nt: TGTGCCAGCTCACCACCTAGCTCTACAGAGACCCAGTACTTC; CDR3aa: CASSPPSSTETQYF
d_gene: NA; j_gene: TRBJ1-2; abundance: NA; v_gene: TRBV19; CDR3nt: TGTGCCAGTAGTACAGGGGCCGGCGTGGGCTATGGCTACACCTTC; CDR3aa: CASSTGAGVGYGYTF
d_gene: NA; j_gene: TRBJ2-7; abundance: many; v_gene: TRBV3-1; CDR3nt: TGTGCCAGCAGCCAGGCTACGGCTTACGAGCAGTACTTC; CDR3aa: CASSQATAYEQYF
d_gene: TRBD2; j_gene: TRBJ2-3; abundance: NA; v_gene: TRBV11-2; CDR3nt: TGTGCCAGCAGCTCCGGATGGACTAGCGGGGGGTTTTCAGATACGCAGTATTTT; CDR3aa: CASSSGWTSGGFSDTQYF
d_gene: NA; j_gene: TRBJ1-5; abundance: many; v_gene: TRBV7-2; CDR3nt: TGTGCCAGCAGCTTAGCACTGAATCAGCCCCAGCATTTT; CDR3aa: CASSLALNQPQHF
d_gene: NA; j_gene: TRBJ2-3; abundance: many; v_gene: TRBV7-3; CDR3nt: TGTGCCAGCAGCGCAAGCACAGATACGCAGTATTTT; CDR3aa: CASSASTDTQYF
d_gene: NA; j_gene: TRBJ2-1; abundance: many; v_gene: TRBV18; CDR3nt: TGTGCCAGCTCACGTGACAGTGAGCAGTTCTTC; CDR3aa: CASSRDSEQFF
d_gene: TRBD1; j_gene: TRBJ1-6; abundance: NA; v_gene: TRBV20-1; CDR3nt: TGCAGTGCTAGGACGGGACAGGGGACTTCACCCCTCCACTTT; CDR3aa: CSARTGQGTSPLHF
d_gene: NA; j_gene: TRBJ2-1; abundance: many; v_gene: TRBV7-9; CDR3nt: TGTGCCAGCAGCTTAGAGGTACGATACAATGAGCAGTTCTTC; CDR3aa: CASSLEVRYNEQFF
d_gene: NA; j_gene: TRBJ1-2; abundance: few; v_gene: TRBV2; CDR3nt: TGTGCCAGCGACCTGGGGCCAGGCGGGAGCTATGGCTACACCTTC; CDR3aa: CASDLGPGGSYGYTF
d_gene: TRBD1; j_gene: TRBJ2-1; abundance: many; v_gene: TRBV6-1; CDR3nt: TGTGCCAGCAAGACCGGGACAGGAATAAACAATGAGCAGTTCTTC; CDR3aa: CASKTGTGINNEQFF
d_gene: NA; j_gene: TRBJ2-1; abundance: once; v_gene: TRBV7-8; CDR3nt: TGTGCCAGCAGCTTAGGAACGGGGTATGACCCGGACAATGAGCAGTTCTTC; CDR3aa: CASSLGTGYDPDNEQFF
d_gene: NA; j_gene: TRBJ2-1; abundance: few; v_gene: TRBV7-2; CDR3nt: TGTGCCAGCAGCTTAGTTTTGGGAAGCTACAATGAGCAGTTCTTC; CDR3aa: CASSLVLGSYNEQFF
d_gene: TRBD2; j_gene: TRBJ2-4; abundance: few; v_gene: TRBV20-1; CDR3nt: TGCAGTGCTAGGGGCGGGGGAACCAAAAACATTCAGTACTTC; CDR3aa: CSARGGGTKNIQYF
d_gene: TRBD2; j_gene: TRBJ2-3; abundance: NA; v_gene: TRBV5-1; CDR3nt: TGCGCCAGCAGCTTGGAGCCGGGGGGGCAAGGAGATACGCAGTATTTT; CDR3aa: CASSLEPGGQGDTQYF
d_gene: NA; j_gene: TRBJ2-3; abundance: NA; v_gene: TRBV19; CDR3nt: TGTGCCTCTCAGGGGACGGCAAGTAAAGAAGAGGAGCAGTATTTT; CDR3aa: CASQGTASKEEEQYF
d_gene: NA; j_gene: TRBJ2-1; abundance: many; v_gene: TRBV11-3; CDR3nt: TGTGCCAGCAGCTTAGGTTCGTGGTTATCGGGTGAGCAGTTCTTC; CDR3aa: CASSLGSWLSGEQFF
d_gene: NA; j_gene: TRBJ1-1; abundance: NA; v_gene: TRBV29-1; CDR3nt: TGCAGCGCCTACGACGGGGCAGAAGCTTTCTTT; CDR3aa: CSAYDGAEAFF
d_gene: TRBD2; j_gene: TRBJ2-1; abundance: NA; v_gene: TRBV15; CDR3nt: TGTGCCACCAGCCCCTGGGGACTAGCGGGGGGGCGCTACAATGAGCAGTTCTTC; CDR3aa: CATSPWGLAGGRYNEQFF
d_gene: NA; j_gene: TRBJ1-3; abundance: many; v_gene: TRBV11-2; CDR3nt: TGTGCCAGCAGCCTCCTTCGGGGACCCTCTGGAAACACCATATATTTT; CDR3aa: CASSLLRGPSGNTIYF
d_gene: TRBD1; j_gene: TRBJ1-5; abundance: many; v_gene: TRBV30; CDR3nt: TGTGCCTGGAGTGTGACAGGGAATCAGCCCCAGCATTTT; CDR3aa: CAWSVTGNQPQHF
d_gene: TRBD1; j_gene: TRBJ2-4; abundance: many; v_gene: TRBV7-9; CDR3nt: TGTGCCAGCAGCTTAGATTCTGGACAGGGGAAAAACATTCAGTACTTC; CDR3aa: CASSLDSGQGKNIQYF
d_gene: NA; j_gene: TRBJ2-3; abundance: many; v_gene: TRBV10-2; CDR3nt: TGCGCCGTCCAGGGCCCCCATACGCAGTATTTT; CDR3aa: CAVQGPHTQYF
d_gene: NA; j_gene: TRBJ2-2; abundance: NA; v_gene: TRBV6-5; CDR3nt: TGTGCCAGCAGGGTGGGGCCCGGGGAGCTGTTTTTT; CDR3aa: CASRVGPGELFF
d_gene: NA; j_gene: TRBJ2-1; abundance: few; v_gene: TRBV20-1; CDR3nt: TGCAGTGCTAGAGCTCCACTCGCGGTGGAAGGGGATGAGCAGTTCTTC; CDR3aa: CSARAPLAVEGDEQFF
d_gene: NA; j_gene: TRBJ1-1; abundance: few; v_gene: TRBV7-2; CDR3nt: TGTGCCAGCAGCTTGGGGGGGGCCTGGATGAACACTGAAGCTTTCTTT; CDR3aa: CASSLGGAWMNTEAFF
d_gene: NA; j_gene: TRBJ1-6; abundance: NA; v_gene: TRBV12-3/TRBV12-4; CDR3nt: TGTGCCAGCAGCACAACCGTAGGGGCCCTCCACTTT; CDR3aa: CASSTTVGALHF
d_gene: TRBD1; j_gene: TRBJ1-3; abundance: many; v_gene: TRBV10-3; CDR3nt: TGTGCCATCACCAAGGACAGGGCCAAGGCCGGGGACACCATATATTTT; CDR3aa: CAITKDRAKAGDTIYF
d_gene: TRBD1; j_gene: TRBJ1-5; abundance: many; v_gene: TRBV12-3/TRBV12-4; CDR3nt: TGTGCCAGCAGTTTAAATGGAGGGGGCGGTCAGCCCCAGCATTTT; CDR3aa: CASSLNGGGGQPQHF
d_gene: NA; j_gene: TRBJ1-3; abundance: few; v_gene: TRBV20-1; CDR3nt: TGCAGTGCTGATAAACGGGAATCTGGAAACACCATATATTTT; CDR3aa: CSADKRESGNTIYF
d_gene: NA; j_gene: TRBJ1-6; abundance: many; v_gene: TRBV7-6; CDR3nt: TGTGCCAGCAGCTTAGGGCAGACAACTAATTCACCCCTCCACTTT; CDR3aa: CASSLGQTTNSPLHF
d_gene: NA; j_gene: TRBJ1-6; abundance: many; v_gene: TRBV20-1; CDR3nt: TGCAGTGCTAGAGTTGACCCCCTCTATAATTCACCCCTCCACTTT; CDR3aa: CSARVDPLYNSPLHF
d_gene: NA; j_gene: TRBJ2-7; abundance: many; v_gene: TRBV6-2/TRBV6-3; CDR3nt: TGTGCCAGCAGTTACACGTCCACACTCTACGAGCAGTACTTC; CDR3aa: CASSYTSTLYEQYF
d_gene: NA; j_gene: TRBJ2-3; abundance: NA; v_gene: TRBV27; CDR3nt: TGTGCCAGCAGTTTTGGGCATCTCACAGATACGCAGTATTTT; CDR3aa: CASSFGHLTDTQYF
d_gene: NA; j_gene: TRBJ2-1; abundance: NA; v_gene: TRBV4-1; CDR3nt: TGCGCCAGCAGCCAAGACGGTGAGCAGTTCTTC; CDR3aa: CASSQDGEQFF
d_gene: TRBD2; j_gene: TRBJ2-7; abundance: few; v_gene: TRBV20-1; CDR3nt: TGCAGTGCTAGGCGCGGGGGGTCCTCCTACGAGCAGTACTTC; CDR3aa: CSARRGGSSYEQYF
d_gene: NA; j_gene: TRBJ2-7; abundance: many; v_gene: TRBV10-3; CDR3nt: TGTGCCATCGGTCCAGGAGCCATCTACGAGCAGTACTTC; CDR3aa: CAIGPGAIYEQYF
d_gene: TRBD2; j_gene: TRBJ2-3; abundance: few; v_gene: TRBV6-2/TRBV6-3; CDR3nt: TGTGCCAGCAGTTCGGAGCGGGGGGAGGATTCAGATACGCAGTATTTT; CDR3aa: CASSSERGEDSDTQYF
d_gene: TRBD1; j_gene: TRBJ2-7; abundance: NA; v_gene: TRBV11-3; CDR3nt: TGTGCCAGCAGCTCGCCGGGACAGCCCTACGAGCAGTACTTC; CDR3aa: CASSSPGQPYEQYF
d_gene: NA; j_gene: TRBJ2-4; abundance: NA; v_gene: TRBV7-2; CDR3nt: TGTGCCAGCAGCTCGGGGCTCCGGGACGTTAGAAACATTCAGTACTTC; CDR3aa: CASSSGLRDVRNIQYF
d_gene: NA; j_gene: TRBJ2-7; abundance: many; v_gene: TRBV28; CDR3nt: TGTGCCAGCAGTGAGGGGACCGCCTACGAGCAGTACTTC; CDR3aa: CASSEGTAYEQYF
d_gene: NA; j_gene: TRBJ2-3; abundance: many; v_gene: TRBV6-2/TRBV6-3; CDR3nt: TGTGCCAGCAGTGGCCACTATATCCGGGGAGATACGCAGTATTTT; CDR3aa: CASSGHYIRGDTQYF
d_gene: NA; j_gene: TRBJ2-3; abundance: NA; v_gene: TRBV20-1; CDR3nt: TGCAGTGCTAGAGATCTAGGAATAGCGCCATATACGCAGTATTTT; CDR3aa: CSARDLGIAPYTQYF